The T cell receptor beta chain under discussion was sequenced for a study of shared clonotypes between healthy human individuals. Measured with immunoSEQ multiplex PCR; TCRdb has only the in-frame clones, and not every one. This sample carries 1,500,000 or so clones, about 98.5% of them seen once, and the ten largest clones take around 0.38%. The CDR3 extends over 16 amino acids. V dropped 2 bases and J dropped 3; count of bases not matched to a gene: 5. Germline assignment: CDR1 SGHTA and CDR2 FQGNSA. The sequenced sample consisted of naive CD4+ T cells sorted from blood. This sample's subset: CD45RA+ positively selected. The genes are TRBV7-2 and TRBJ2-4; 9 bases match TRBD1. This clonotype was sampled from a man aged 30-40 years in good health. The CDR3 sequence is CASSLMTGGVKNIQYF. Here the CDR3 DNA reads TGTGCCAGCAGCTTAATGACAGGGGGAGTCAAAAACATTCAGTACTTC. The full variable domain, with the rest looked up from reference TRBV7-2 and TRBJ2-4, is GAGVSQSPSNKVTEKGKDVELRCDPISGHTALYWYRQSLGQGLEFLIYFQGNSAPDKSGLPSDRFSAERTGGSVSTLTIQRTQQEDSAVYLCASSLMTGGVKNIQYFGAGTRLSVL.